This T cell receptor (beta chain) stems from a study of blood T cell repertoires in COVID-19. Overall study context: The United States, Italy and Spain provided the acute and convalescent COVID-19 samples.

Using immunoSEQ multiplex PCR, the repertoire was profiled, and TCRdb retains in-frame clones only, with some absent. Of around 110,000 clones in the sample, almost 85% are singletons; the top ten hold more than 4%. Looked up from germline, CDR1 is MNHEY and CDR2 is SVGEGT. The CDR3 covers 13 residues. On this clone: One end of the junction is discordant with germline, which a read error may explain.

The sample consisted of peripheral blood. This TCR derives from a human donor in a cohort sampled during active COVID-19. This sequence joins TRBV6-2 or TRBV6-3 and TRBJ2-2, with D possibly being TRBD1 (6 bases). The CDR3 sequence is CASSHSGAGELFF. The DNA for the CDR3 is TGTGCCAGCAGTCACTCAGGGGCCGGGGAGCTGTTTTTT.